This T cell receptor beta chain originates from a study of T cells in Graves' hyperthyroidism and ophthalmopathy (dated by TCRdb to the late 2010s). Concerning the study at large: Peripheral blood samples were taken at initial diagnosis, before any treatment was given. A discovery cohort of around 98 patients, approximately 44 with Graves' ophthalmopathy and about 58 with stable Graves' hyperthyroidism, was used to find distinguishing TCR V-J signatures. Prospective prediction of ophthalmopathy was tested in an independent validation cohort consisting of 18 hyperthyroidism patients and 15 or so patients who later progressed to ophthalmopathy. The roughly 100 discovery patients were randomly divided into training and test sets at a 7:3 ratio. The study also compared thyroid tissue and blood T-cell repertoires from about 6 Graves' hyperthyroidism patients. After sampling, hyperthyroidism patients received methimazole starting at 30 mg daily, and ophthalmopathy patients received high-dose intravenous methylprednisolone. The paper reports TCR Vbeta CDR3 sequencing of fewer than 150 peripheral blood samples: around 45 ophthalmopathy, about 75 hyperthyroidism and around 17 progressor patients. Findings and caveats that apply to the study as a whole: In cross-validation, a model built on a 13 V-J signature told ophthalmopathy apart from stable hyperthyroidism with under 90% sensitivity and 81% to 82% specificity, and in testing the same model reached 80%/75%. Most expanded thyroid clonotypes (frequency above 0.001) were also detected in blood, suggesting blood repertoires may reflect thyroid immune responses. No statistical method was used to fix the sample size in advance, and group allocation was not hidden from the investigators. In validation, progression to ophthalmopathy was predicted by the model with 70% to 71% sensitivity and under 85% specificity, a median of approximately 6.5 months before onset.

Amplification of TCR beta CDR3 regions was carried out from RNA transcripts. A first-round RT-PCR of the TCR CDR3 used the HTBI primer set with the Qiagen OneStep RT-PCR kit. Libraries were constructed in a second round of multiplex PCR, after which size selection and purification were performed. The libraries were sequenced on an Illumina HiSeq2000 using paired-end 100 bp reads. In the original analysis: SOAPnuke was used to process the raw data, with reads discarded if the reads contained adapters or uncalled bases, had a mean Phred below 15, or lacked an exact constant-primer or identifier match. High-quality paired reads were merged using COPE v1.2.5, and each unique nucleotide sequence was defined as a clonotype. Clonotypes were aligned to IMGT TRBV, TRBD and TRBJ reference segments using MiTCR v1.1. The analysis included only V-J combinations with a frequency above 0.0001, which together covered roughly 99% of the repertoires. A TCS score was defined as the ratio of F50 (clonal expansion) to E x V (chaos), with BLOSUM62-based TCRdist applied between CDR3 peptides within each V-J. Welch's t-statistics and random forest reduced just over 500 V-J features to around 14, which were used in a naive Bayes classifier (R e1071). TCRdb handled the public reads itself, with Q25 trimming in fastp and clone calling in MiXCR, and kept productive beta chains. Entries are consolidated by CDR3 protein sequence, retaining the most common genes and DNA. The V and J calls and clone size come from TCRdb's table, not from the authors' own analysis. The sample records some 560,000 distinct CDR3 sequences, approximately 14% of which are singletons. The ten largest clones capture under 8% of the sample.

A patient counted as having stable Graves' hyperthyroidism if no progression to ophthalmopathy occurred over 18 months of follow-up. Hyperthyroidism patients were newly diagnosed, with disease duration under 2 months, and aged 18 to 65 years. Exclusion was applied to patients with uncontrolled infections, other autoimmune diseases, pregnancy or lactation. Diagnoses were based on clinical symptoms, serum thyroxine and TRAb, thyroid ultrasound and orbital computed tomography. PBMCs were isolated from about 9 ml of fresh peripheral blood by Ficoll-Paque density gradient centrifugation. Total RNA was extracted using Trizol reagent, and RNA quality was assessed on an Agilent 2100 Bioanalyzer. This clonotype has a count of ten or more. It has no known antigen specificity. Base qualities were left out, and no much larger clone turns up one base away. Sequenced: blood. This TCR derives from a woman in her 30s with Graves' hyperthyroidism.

The CDR3 protein is CSVNQGVRTDTQYF. The nucleotide sequence reads TGCAGCGTCAACCAGGGGGTTCGGACAGATACGCAGTATTTT. Here the chain combines TRBV29-1 and TRBJ2-3, with 7 middle bases fitting TRBD1. From the cysteine up to the phenylalanine, the CDR3 has a length of 14 residues. The read is trimmed to its CDR3 DNA, 42 bases read in frame from base 1. V is cut back by 6 bases and J by 3 bases, with 9 bases in the junction unmatched. Based on the germline V gene, the CDR1 and CDR2 sequences are SQVTM and ANQGSEA.